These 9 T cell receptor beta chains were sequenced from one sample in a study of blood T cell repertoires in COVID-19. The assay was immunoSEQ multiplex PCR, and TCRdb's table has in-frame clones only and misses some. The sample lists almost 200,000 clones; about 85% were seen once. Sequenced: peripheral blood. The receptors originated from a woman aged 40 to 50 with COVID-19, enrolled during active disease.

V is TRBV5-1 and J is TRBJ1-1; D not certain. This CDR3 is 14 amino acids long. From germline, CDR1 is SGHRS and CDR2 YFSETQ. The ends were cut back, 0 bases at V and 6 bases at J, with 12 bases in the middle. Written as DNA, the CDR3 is TGCGCCAGCAGCTTGGGCATGTCGGTCCCTGAAGCTTTCTTT. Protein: CASSLGMSVPEAFF. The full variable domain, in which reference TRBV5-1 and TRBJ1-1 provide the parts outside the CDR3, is KAGVTQTPRYLIKTRGQQVTLSCSPISGHRSVSWYQQTPGQGLQFLFEYFSETQRNKGNFPGRFSGRQFSNSRSEMNVSTLELGDSALYLCASSLGMSVPEAFFGQGTRLTVV.

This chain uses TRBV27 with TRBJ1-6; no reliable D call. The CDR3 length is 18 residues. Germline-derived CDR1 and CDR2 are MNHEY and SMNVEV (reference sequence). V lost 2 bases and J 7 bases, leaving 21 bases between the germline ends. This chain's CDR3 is CASSLRGTPSNPNSPLHF. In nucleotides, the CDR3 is TGTGCCAGCAGTTTAAGAGGTACCCCATCAAACCCCAATTCACCCCTCCACTTT.

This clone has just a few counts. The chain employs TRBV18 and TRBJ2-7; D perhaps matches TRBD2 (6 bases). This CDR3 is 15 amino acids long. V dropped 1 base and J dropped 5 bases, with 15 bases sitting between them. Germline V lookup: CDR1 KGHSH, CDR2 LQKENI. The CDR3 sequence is CASSPLKGGGNEQYF. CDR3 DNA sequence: TGTGCCAGCTCACCACTTAAGGGAGGCGGGAACGAGCAGTACTTC. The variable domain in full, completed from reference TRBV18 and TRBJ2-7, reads NAGVMQNPRHLVRRRGQEARLRCSPMKGHSHVYWYRQLPEEGLKFMVYLQKENIIDESGMPKERFSAEFPKEGPSILRIQQVVRGDSAAYFCASSPLKGGGNEQYFGPGTRLTVT.

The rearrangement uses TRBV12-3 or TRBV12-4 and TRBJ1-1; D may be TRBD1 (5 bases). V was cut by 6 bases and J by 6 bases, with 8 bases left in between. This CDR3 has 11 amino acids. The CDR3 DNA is TGTGCCAGCAGGTCAGGGTCTGAAGCTTTCTTT. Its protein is CASRSGSEAFF.

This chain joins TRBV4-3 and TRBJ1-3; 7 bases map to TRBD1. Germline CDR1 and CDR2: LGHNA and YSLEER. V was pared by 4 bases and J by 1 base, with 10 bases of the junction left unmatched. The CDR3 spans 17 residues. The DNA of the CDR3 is TGCGCCAGCAGCCGGGACCCACAGGGGTCATCTGGAAACACCATATATTTT. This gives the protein CASSRDPQGSSGNTIYF.

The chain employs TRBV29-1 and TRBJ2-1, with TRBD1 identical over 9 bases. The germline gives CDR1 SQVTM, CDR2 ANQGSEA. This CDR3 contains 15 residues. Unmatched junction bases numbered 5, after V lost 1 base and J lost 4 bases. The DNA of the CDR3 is TGCAGCGTTGAAGTCCCGGGACAGGGTTACAATGAGCAGTTCTTC. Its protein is CSVEVPGQGYNEQFF.

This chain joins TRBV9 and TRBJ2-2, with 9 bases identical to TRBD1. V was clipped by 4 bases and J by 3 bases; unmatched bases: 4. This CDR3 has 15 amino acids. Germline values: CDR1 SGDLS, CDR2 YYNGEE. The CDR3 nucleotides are TGTGCCAGCAGCCGGACAGGGGCGGACACCGGGGAGCTGTTTTTT. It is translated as CASSRTGADTGELFF.

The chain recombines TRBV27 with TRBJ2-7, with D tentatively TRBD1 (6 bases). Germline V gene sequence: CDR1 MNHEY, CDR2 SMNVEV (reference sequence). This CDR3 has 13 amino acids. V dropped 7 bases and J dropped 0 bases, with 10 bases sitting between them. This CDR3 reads CASKKGDSYEQYF. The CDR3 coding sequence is TGTGCCAGCAAAAAGGGGGACTCCTACGAGCAGTACTTC.

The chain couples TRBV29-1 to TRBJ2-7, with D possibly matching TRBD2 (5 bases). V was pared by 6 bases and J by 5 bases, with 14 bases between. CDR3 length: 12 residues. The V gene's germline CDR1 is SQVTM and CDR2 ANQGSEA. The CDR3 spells CSVGKGFDEQYF. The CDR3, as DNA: TGCAGCGTCGGGAAGGGTTTCGACGAGCAGTACTTC.